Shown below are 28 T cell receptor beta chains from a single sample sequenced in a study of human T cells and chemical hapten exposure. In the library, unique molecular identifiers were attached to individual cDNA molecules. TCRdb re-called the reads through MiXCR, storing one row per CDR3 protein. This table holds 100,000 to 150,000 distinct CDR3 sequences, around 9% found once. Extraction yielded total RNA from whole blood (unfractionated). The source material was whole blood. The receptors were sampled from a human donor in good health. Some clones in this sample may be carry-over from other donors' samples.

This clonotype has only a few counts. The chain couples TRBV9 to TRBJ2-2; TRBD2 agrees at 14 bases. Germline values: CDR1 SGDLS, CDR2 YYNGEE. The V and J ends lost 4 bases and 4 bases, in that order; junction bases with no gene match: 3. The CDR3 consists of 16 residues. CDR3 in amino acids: CASSTGLAGVTGELFF. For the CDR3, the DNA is TGTGCCAGCAGCACGGGACTAGCGGGAGTCACCGGGGAGCTGTTTTTT.

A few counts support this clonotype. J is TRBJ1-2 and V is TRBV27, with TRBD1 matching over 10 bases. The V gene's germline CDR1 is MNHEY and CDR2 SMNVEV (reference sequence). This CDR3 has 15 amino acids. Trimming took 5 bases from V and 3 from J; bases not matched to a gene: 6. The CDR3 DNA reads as TGTGCCAGCAGTCCGGACAGGGGGGACGACTATGGCTACACCTTC. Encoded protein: CASSPDRGDDYGYTF.

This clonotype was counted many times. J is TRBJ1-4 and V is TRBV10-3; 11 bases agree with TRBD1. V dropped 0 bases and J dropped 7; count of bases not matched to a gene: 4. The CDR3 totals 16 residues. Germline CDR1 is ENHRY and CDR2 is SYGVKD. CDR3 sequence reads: CAISESEGTGGEKLFF. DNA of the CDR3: TGTGCCATCAGTGAGTCAGAAGGGACAGGGGGTGAAAAACTGTTTTTT.

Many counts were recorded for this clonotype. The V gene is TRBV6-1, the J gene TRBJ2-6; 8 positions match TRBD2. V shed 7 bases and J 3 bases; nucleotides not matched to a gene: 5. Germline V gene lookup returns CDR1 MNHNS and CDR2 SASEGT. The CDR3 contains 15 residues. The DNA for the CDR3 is TGTGCCAGCAACGGGGGGGCTTATGGGGCCAACGTCCTGACTTTC. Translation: CASNGGAYGANVLTF.

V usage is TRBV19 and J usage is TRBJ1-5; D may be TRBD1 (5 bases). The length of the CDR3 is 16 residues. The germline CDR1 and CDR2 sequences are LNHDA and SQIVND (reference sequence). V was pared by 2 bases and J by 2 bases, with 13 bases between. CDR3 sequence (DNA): TGTGCCAGTAGTATACGAGGCGAAGGGGGCAATCAGCCCCAGCATTTT. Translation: CASSIRGEGGNQPQHF.

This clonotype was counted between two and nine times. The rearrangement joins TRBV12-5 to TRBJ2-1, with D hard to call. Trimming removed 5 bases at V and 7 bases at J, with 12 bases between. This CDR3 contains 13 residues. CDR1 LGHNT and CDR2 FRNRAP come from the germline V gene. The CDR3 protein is CASGPLLLNEQFF. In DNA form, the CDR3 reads TGTGCTAGTGGTCCGCTCCTGCTGAATGAGCAGTTCTTC.

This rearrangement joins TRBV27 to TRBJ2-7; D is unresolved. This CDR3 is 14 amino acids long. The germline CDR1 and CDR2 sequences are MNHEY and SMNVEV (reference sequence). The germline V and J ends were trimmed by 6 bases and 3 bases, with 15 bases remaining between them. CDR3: CASRSPTEIYEQYF. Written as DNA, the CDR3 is TGTGCCAGCAGATCCCCTACGGAGATCTACGAGCAGTACTTC.

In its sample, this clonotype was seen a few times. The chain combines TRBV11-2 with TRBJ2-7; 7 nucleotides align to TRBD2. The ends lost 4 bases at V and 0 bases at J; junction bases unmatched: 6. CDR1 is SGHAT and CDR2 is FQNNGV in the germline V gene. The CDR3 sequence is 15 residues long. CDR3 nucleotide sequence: TGTGCCAGCAGCTACTCTAGCGGCCACTCCTACGAGCAGTACTTC. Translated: CASSYSSGHSYEQYF.

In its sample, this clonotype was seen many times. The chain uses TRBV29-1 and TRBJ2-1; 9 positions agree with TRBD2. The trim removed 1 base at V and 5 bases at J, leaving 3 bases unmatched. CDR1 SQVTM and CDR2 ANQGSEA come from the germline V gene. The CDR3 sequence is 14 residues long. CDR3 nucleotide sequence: TGCAGCGTTGAAGGACTAGCGGATCACAATGAGCAGTTCTTC. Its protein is CSVEGLADHNEQFF.

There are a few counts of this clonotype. As DNA, the CDR3 is TGTGCCAGCAGCCAAGATAGGAGGGGGCGCGATGGCTACACCTTC. Translation gives CASSQDRRGRDGYTF. The chain combines TRBV4-2 with TRBJ1-2, with 7 bases that match TRBD1. After removal of 0 bases from V and 6 bases from J, the junction contained 7 bases not matched to a gene. Germline V gene data show CDR1 as LGHNA and CDR2 as YNFKEQ. The CDR3 spans 15 residues.

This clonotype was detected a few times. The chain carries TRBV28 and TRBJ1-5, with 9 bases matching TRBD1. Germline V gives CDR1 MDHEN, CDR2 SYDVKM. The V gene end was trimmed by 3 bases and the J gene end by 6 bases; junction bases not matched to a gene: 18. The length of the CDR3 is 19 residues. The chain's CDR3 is CASSFHRDRVTEWSQPQHF. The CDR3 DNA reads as TGTGCCAGCAGTTTCCACCGGGACAGGGTAACGGAATGGAGTCAGCCCCAGCATTTT.

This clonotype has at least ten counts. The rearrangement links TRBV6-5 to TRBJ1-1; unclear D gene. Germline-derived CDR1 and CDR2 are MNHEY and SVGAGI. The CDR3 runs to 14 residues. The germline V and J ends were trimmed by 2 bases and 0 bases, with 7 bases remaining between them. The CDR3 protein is CASSYERLNTEAFF. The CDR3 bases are TGTGCCAGCAGTTACGAGCGTTTGAACACTGAAGCTTTCTTT.

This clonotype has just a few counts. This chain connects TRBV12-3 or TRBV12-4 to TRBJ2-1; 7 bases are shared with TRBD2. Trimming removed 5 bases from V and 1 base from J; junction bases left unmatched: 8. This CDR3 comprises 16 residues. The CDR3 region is CASSNVGEGSYNEQFF. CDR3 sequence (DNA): TGTGCCAGCAGTAACGTGGGGGAGGGTTCCTACAATGAGCAGTTCTTC.

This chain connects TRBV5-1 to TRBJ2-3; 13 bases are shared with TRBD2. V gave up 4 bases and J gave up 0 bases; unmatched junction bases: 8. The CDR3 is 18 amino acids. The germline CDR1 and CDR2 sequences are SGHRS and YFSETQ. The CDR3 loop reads CASSLPGTSGVSTDTQYF. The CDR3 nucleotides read TGCGCCAGCAGCCTACCCGGGACTAGCGGGGTTAGCACAGATACGCAGTATTTT. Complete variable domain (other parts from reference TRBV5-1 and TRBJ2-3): KAGVTQTPRYLIKTRGQQVTLSCSPISGHRSVSWYQQTPGQGLQFLFEYFSETQRNKGNFPGRFSGRQFSNSRSEMNVSTLELGDSALYLCASSLPGTSGVSTDTQYFGPGTRLTVL.

The CDR3 here is CASSELEGSEAFF. The CDR3 coding sequence is TGTGCCAGCAGTGAACTCGAGGGGAGTGAAGCTTTCTTT. The chain employs TRBV6-1 and TRBJ1-1, with D tentatively TRBD1 (5 bases). Trimming took off 2 bases at V and 7 bases at J, with 11 bases between the two ends. The CDR3 has 13 amino acids. The germline CDR1 and CDR2 sequences are MNHNS and SASEGT.

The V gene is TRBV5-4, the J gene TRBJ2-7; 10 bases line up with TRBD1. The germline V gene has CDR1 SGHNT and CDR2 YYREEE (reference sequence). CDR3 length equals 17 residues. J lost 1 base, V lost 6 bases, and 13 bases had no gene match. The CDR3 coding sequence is TGTGCCAGCACCCCCGGTGGCCCGGGACAGGGGTCCTACGAGCAGTACTTC. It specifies CASTPGGPGQGSYEQYF.

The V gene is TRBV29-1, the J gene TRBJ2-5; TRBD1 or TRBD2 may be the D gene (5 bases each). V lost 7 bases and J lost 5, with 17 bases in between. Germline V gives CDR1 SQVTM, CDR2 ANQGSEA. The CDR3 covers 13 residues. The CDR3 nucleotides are TGCAGCGGGGCCCGGGACGGAGCCGAGACCCAGTACTTC. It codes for CSGARDGAETQYF.

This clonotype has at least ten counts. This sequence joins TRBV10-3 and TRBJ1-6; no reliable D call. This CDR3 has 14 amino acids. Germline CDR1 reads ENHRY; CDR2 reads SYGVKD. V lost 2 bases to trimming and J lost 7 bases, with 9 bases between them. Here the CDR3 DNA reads TGTGCCATCAGTGAGCCGGACGGGAATTCACCCCTCCACTTT. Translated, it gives CAISEPDGNSPLHF.

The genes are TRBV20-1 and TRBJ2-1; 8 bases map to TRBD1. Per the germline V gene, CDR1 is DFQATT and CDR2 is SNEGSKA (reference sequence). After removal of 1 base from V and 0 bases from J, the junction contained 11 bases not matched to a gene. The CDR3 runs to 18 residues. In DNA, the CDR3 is TGCAGTGCTAGAGCGAGGACAGGGATAGGAAGCTCCTACAATGAGCAGTTCTTC. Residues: CSARARTGIGSSYNEQFF.

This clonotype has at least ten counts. Here the CDR3 DNA reads TGTGCCAGCAGCAAAGGGATCTCTGGAAACACCATATATTTT. Translating it yields CASSKGISGNTIYF. The V call is TRBV27, the J call TRBJ1-3; D is uncertain. This CDR3 comprises 14 residues. Germline V lookup: CDR1 MNHEY, CDR2 SMNVEV (reference sequence). Trimming removed 6 bases from V and 0 bases from J, with 9 bases in between.

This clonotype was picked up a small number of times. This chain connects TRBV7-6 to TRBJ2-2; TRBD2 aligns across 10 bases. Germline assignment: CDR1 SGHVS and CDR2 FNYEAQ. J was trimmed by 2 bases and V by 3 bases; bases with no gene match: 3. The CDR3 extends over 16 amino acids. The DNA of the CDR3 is TGTGCCAGCAGCTTTCAACTAGCGGGAAACACCGGGGAGCTGTTTTTT. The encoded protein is CASSFQLAGNTGELFF.

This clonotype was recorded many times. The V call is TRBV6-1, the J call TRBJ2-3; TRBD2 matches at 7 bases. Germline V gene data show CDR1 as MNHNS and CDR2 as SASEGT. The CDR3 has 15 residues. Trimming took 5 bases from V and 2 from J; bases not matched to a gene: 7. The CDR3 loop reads CASSTPSGATDTQYF. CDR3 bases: TGTGCCAGCAGTACCCCTAGCGGAGCCACAGATACGCAGTATTTT.

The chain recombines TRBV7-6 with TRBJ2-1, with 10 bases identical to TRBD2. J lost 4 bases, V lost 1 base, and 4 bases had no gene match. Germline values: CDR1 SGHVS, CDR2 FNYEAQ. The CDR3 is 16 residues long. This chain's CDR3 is CASSLETSGPYNEQFF. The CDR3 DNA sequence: TGTGCCAGCAGCTTAGAGACTAGCGGGCCTTACAATGAGCAGTTCTTC.

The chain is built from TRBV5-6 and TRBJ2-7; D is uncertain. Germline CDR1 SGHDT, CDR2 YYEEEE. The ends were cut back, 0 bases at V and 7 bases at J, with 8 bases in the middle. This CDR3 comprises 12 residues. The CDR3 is CASSLGRKEQYF. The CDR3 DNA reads TGTGCCAGCAGCTTGGGTCGGAAAGAGCAGTACTTC. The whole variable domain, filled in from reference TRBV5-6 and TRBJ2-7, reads DAGVTQSPTHLIKTRGQQVTLRCSPKSGHDTVSWYQQALGQGPQFIFQYYEEEERQRGNFPDRFSGHQFPNYSSELNVNALLLGDSALYLCASSLGRKEQYFGPGTRLTVT.

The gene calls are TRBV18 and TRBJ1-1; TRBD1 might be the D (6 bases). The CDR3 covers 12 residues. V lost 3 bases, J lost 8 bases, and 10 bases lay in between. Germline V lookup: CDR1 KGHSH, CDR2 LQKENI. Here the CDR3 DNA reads TGTGCCAGCTCACCGAACAGGGACGAAGCTTTCTTT. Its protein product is CASSPNRDEAFF.

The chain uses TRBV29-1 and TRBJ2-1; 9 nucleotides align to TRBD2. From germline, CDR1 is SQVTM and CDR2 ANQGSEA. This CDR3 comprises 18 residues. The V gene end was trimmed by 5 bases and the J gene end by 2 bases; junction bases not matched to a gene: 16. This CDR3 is CSVPSEGISGGPYNEQFF. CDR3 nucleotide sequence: TGCAGCGTTCCGAGTGAAGGGATTAGCGGGGGCCCCTACAATGAGCAGTTCTTC.

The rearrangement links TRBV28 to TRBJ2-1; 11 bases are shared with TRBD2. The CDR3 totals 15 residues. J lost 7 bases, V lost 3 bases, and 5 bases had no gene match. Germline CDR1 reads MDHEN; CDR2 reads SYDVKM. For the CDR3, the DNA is TGTGCCAGCAGTTTTAGCGGGAGGGCCTTGAATGAGCAGTTCTTC. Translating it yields CASSFSGRALNEQFF.

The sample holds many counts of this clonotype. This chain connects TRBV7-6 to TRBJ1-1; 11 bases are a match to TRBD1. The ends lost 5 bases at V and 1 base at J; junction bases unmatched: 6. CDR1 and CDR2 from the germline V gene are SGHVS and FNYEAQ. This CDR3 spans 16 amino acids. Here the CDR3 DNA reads TGTGCCAGCAGCCTACCGGGACAGGGGGAGAACACTGAAGCTTTCTTT. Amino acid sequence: CASSLPGQGENTEAFF.